One and the same sample provided the 19 T cell receptor beta chains below, sequenced in a study of Ad26.COV2.S vaccination and SARS-CoV-2 variants. The treatment: around 19 received Ad26.COV2.S at low or high dose, single or two shots; roughly five received placebo; per-sample allocation not given. After the first vaccine or placebo injection, samples were drawn on day 63. Sequenced by immunoSEQ multiplex PCR; TCRdb stores in-frame clones only, minus some. This sample has some 480,000 clones, with around nine tenths found just once. The sample in question was peripheral blood, obtained in a trial of Ad26.COV2.S vaccine versus placebo. These TCRs come from a person between 18 and 65 years old who received the Ad26.COV2.S COVID-19 vaccine or a placebo.

V usage is TRBV11-3 and J usage is TRBJ2-1; D ambiguous. V gave up 0 bases and J gave up 5 bases, with 11 bases separating them. The CDR3 has 15 amino acids. Germline V gene sequence: CDR1 SGHNT, CDR2 YENEEA. CDR3 in amino acids: CASSLDHISDNEQFF. The DNA for the CDR3 is TGTGCCAGCAGCTTAGACCATATCTCGGACAATGAGCAGTTCTTC.

This sequence joins TRBV29-1 and TRBJ2-7; possible D gene TRBD1, 6 bases. Trimming cost V 2 bases and J 1 base, with 9 bases left between them. In germline, CDR1 is SQVTM, CDR2 ANQGSEA. The CDR3 loop spans 13 amino acids. CDR3 nucleotides: TGCAGCGTTGAATCAGGGGAGTCCTACGAGCAGTACTTC. Its translation is CSVESGESYEQYF.

This sequence joins TRBV7-8 and TRBJ2-2; 8 bases fit TRBD2. CDR1 and CDR2 from the germline V gene are SGHVS and FQNEAQ. The CDR3 contains 18 residues. After removal of 0 bases from V and 7 bases from J, the junction contained 13 bases not matched to a gene. The CDR3 spells CASSLASPLAGLVGELFF. Written as DNA, the CDR3 is TGTGCCAGCAGCTTAGCCTCCCCTTTAGCGGGACTAGTCGGGGAGCTGTTTTTT.

J is TRBJ1-4 and V is TRBV19; D is unresolved. Germline CDR1 is LNHDA and CDR2 is SQIVND (reference sequence). The V and J ends lost 2 bases and 11 bases respectively, with 6 bases between them. The CDR3 has 11 residues. The CDR3 sequence: CASSINSKLFF. DNA for the CDR3: TGTGCCAGTAGTATAAACAGCAAACTGTTTTTT.

V gene TRBV2 combines with J gene TRBJ2-6; maybe TRBD1 (5 bases). Per germline, CDR1 SNHLY and CDR2 FYNNEI. This CDR3 has 16 amino acids. Trimming pared 5 bases from V and 4 bases from J, leaving 15 bases between. DNA for the CDR3: TGTGCCAGCAGTCGAGACAGTATTTTGGGGGCCAACGTCCTGACTTTC. It specifies CASSRDSILGANVLTF.

The chain carries TRBV7-2 and TRBJ2-7; 8 bases fit TRBD2. J lost 2 bases, V lost 4 bases, and 16 bases had no gene match. The germline V gene has CDR1 SGHTA and CDR2 FQGNSA. The CDR3 runs 18 residues. The DNA of the CDR3 is TGTGCCAGCAGCTCTAAGACGGCCGTTAGCGGGAAGACCTACGAGCAGTACTTC. Its protein is CASSSKTAVSGKTYEQYF.

The CDR3 DNA is TGTGCCAGCAGCGGGGGGACAGTAAATTCACCCCTCCACTTT. Translation: CASSGGTVNSPLHF. V gene TRBV5-4 combines with J gene TRBJ1-6; 7 bases fit TRBD1. V was pared by 4 bases and J by 7 bases, with 5 bases of the junction left unmatched. The CDR3 loop spans 14 amino acids. The V gene's germline CDR1 is SGHNT and CDR2 YYREEE (reference sequence).

The rearrangement uses TRBV23-1 and TRBJ2-5, with TRBD2 matching over 10 bases. TRBV23-1 is an open reading frame whose function is uncertain. Trimming took 0 bases from V and 7 from J; bases not matched to a gene: 14. The CDR3 is made up of 18 amino acids. Written as DNA, the CDR3 is TGCGCCAGCAGTCAATCCCCCGGGCTAGCGGGAGATGGAGGGACCCAGTACTTC. Protein sequence: CASSQSPGLAGDGGTQYF.

This sequence joins TRBV29-1 and TRBJ2-1; D remains ambiguous. CDR1 SQVTM and CDR2 ANQGSEA come from the germline V gene. This CDR3 contains 13 residues. The V end lost 1 base, the J end lost 0 bases, and 4 bases lay between the germline ends. Here the CDR3 DNA reads TGCAGCGTTGAAGGGGTCTCCTACAATGAGCAGTTCTTC. Its translation: CSVEGVSYNEQFF.

The chain carries TRBV3-1 (or the pseudogene TRBV3-2) and TRBJ2-2; D remains ambiguous. V lost 0 bases and J 2 bases, leaving 13 bases between the germline ends. Germline CDR1 and CDR2: LGHDT and YNNKEL (reference sequence). This CDR3 is 17 amino acids long. The CDR3 coding sequence is TGTGCCAGCAGCCAAGATCCCGGCCTTGTAAACACCGGGGAGCTGTTTTTT. This translates into CASSQDPGLVNTGELFF.

This sequence joins TRBV6-2 or TRBV6-3 and TRBJ1-4; D gene unclear. CDR1 MNHEY and CDR2 SVGEGT come from the germline V gene. This CDR3 is 14 amino acids long. Trimming took off 6 bases at V and 4 bases at J, with 12 bases between the two ends. CDR3 amino acids: CASSSKWGNEKLFF. The CDR3 coding sequence is TGTGCCAGCAGCTCAAAGTGGGGTAATGAAAAACTGTTTTTT.

This sequence joins TRBV4-3 and TRBJ2-2; D remains unclear. The germline V and J ends were trimmed by 5 bases and 4 bases, with 5 bases remaining between them. CDR1 is LGHNA, CDR2 YSLEER, per germline. The CDR3 loop spans 12 amino acids. The CDR3 sequence is CASSLTTGELFF. The CDR3, as DNA: TGCGCCAGCAGCTTAACCACCGGGGAGCTGTTTTTT.

The rearrangement links TRBV28 to TRBJ1-4, with a possible D match to TRBD1 (6 bases). CDR1 and CDR2 from the germline V gene are MDHEN and SYDVKM. Trimming cost V 3 bases and J 6 bases, with 11 bases left between them. The CDR3 totals 14 residues. The CDR3 loop is CASSFGGGYEKLFF. CDR3 DNA: TGTGCCAGCAGTTTTGGGGGGGGCTATGAAAAACTGTTTTTT.

In this sample, this clone turned up once. The V and J genes are TRBV9 and TRBJ2-2, with 7 bases that match TRBD2. The V gene end was trimmed by 1 base and the J gene end by 0 bases; junction bases not matched to a gene: 12. The V gene's germline CDR1 is SGDLS and CDR2 YYNGEE. The CDR3 has 19 amino acids. The DNA for the CDR3 is TGTGCCAGCAGCGTAAGGTGGGCGGGAGCCTTTTCGAACACCGGGGAGCTGTTTTTT. Its protein product is CASSVRWAGAFSNTGELFF. Full variable domain (outside the CDR3, taken from reference TRBV9 and TRBJ2-2): DSGVTQTPKHLITATGQRVTLRCSPRSGDLSVYWYQQSLDQGLQFLIQYYNGEERAKGNILERFSAQQFPDLHSELNLSSLELGDSALYFCASSVRWAGAFSNTGELFFGEGSRLTVL.

This chain uses TRBV9 with TRBJ2-3, with 8 bases that match TRBD2. This CDR3 comprises 14 residues. The germline V gene has CDR1 SGDLS and CDR2 YYNGEE. Germline trimming cut 0 bases from V and 8 bases from J; bases unmatched to any gene: 5. CDR3 DNA sequence: TGTGCCAGCAGCGTAGACGGGACTAGGGGTACGCAGTATTTT. Amino acid sequence: CASSVDGTRGTQYF.

The J gene is TRBJ1-3, the V gene TRBV7-2, with a weak D call TRBD1 (6 bases). The germline V gene encodes CDR1 SGHTA and CDR2 FQGNSA. V was trimmed by 8 bases and J by 4 bases, leaving 15 bases between them. The CDR3 is made up of 14 amino acids. The CDR3, as DNA: TGTGCCAGCGATCAAGGGGGGGCGGGAAACACCATATATTTT. Its translation: CASDQGGAGNTIYF.

This rearrangement joins TRBV7-9 to TRBJ1-6, with a possible D match to TRBD1 (5 bases). The CDR3 extends over 17 amino acids. The germline CDR1 and CDR2 sequences are SEHNR and FQNEAQ (reference sequence). Deletions cut 10 bases from V and 4 bases from J, with 23 bases between. CDR3 sequence reads: CANRPVVGGIYNSPLHF. The CDR3 bases are TGTGCCAACAGGCCAGTCGTTGGGGGGATATATAATTCACCCCTCCACTTT. Complete variable domain (other parts from reference TRBV7-9 and TRBJ1-6): DTGVSQNPRHKITKRGQNVTFRCDPISEHNRLYWYRQTLGQGPEFLTYFQNEAQLEKSRLLSDRFSAERPKGSFSTLEIQRTEQGDSAMYLCANRPVVGGIYNSPLHFGNGTRLTVT.

The chain's CDR3 is CASSLEGGAGELFF. The CDR3 DNA follows: TGCGCCAGCAGCTTGGAGGGCGGCGCCGGGGAGCTGTTTTTT. The gene calls are TRBV5-1 and TRBJ2-2, with no clear D. This CDR3 region has 14 residues. Looked up from germline, CDR1 is SGHRS and CDR2 is YFSETQ. Trimming shortened V by 0 bases and J by 6 bases, and 9 bases separated the two germline ends.

The chain links TRBV19 to TRBJ1-2; no definite D call. Trimming removed 4 bases at V and 0 bases at J, with 21 bases between. Germline CDR1 reads LNHDA; CDR2 reads SQIVND (reference sequence). This CDR3 comprises 18 residues. The CDR3 region is CASSTRVASFLANYGYTF. DNA for the CDR3: TGTGCCAGTAGTACTAGGGTGGCCTCGTTCTTGGCTAACTATGGCTACACCTTC.